A single sample is the source of the 26 T cell receptor beta chains below, sequenced in a study of cytotoxic CD8 clonotypes in ibrutinib-treated CLL. Data came from immunoSEQ multiplex PCR; TCRdb stores just in-frame clones and leaves some out. The sample gives 60,000 to 65,000 clones, roughly 57% of which show up once; approximately 14% is in the top ten. The specimen comprised PBMCs, sampled after 12 months of ibrutinib treatment. All receptors derive from a human donor with chronic lymphocytic leukemia.

The J gene is TRBJ1-2, the V gene TRBV4-1; D not certain. CDR3 size: 18 residues. V gave up 0 bases and J gave up 0 bases, with 17 bases separating them. In germline, CDR1 is MGHRA, CDR2 YSYEKL. The CDR3 here is CASSQDFASWSTNYGYTF. CDR3 in DNA: TGCGCCAGCAGCCAAGATTTTGCCAGTTGGAGCACTAACTATGGCTACACCTTC.

The chain couples TRBV5-1 to TRBJ2-3; 8 bases agree with TRBD2. Trimming removed 5 bases from V and 4 bases from J; junction bases left unmatched: 12. CDR1 is SGHRS and CDR2 is YFSETQ in the germline V gene. CDR3 length equals 16 residues. The CDR3 is CASRLSGGAGADTQYF. As DNA, the CDR3 is TGCGCCAGCAGATTGTCCGGGGGGGCCGGCGCAGATACGCAGTATTTT.

The rearrangement links TRBV7-2 to TRBJ1-2; D unclear. Trimming left V 1 base short and J 5 bases short, with 20 bases between. Germline-derived CDR1 and CDR2 are SGHTA and FQGNSA. This CDR3 is 17 amino acids long. The CDR3 region is CASSLVGRAGALYGYTF. The CDR3 region has the DNA TGTGCCAGCAGCTTAGTAGGTCGAGCGGGAGCCCTGTATGGCTACACCTTC.

The V call is TRBV19, the J call TRBJ2-1; the match to TRBD2 covers 8 bases. This CDR3 has 15 residues. V shed 4 bases, J shed 3 bases, and the junction held 5 bases outside the gene matches. Germline V lookup: CDR1 LNHDA, CDR2 SQIVND (reference sequence). This chain's CDR3 is CASSKSGSLYNEQFF. DNA of the CDR3: TGTGCCAGTAGTAAGAGCGGGAGCCTCTACAATGAGCAGTTCTTC. The full variable domain, its missing parts supplied by reference TRBV19 and TRBJ2-1, is DGGITQSPKYLFRKEGQNVTLSCEQNLNHDAMYWYRQDPGQGLRLIYYSQIVNDFQKGDIAEGYSVSREKKESFPLTVTSAQKNPTAFYLCASSKSGSLYNEQFFGPGTRLTVL.

By share, this clone ranks as medium-sized. The chain combines TRBV29-1 with TRBJ2-1; maybe TRBD1 (5 bases). Germline values: CDR1 SQVTM, CDR2 ANQGSEA. This CDR3 has 14 residues. V was cut by 6 bases and J by 8 bases, with 20 bases left in between. The CDR3 protein is CSVVKGPTRDEQFF. The CDR3 DNA follows: TGCAGCGTGGTCAAGGGGCCTACGCGTGATGAGCAGTTCTTC.

V is TRBV6-5 and J is TRBJ1-2, with D possibly being TRBD1 (6 bases). Germline-derived CDR1 and CDR2 are MNHEY and SVGAGI. Trimming left V 7 bases short and J 6 bases short, with 18 bases between. This CDR3 has 14 residues. DNA for the CDR3: TGTGCCAGCACTCGCGCGGGGGGGCCACATGGCTACACCTTC. It specifies CASTRAGGPHGYTF.

This clone was seen a few times. This chain connects TRBV7-7 to TRBJ2-5; D is undetermined. The germline V gene has CDR1 SSHAT and CDR2 FNYEAQ (reference sequence). CDR3 length: 15 amino acids. V was clipped by 0 bases and J by 7 bases, with 15 bases between them. The CDR3 is CASSLAWAADGTQYF. The DNA for the CDR3 is TGTGCCAGCAGCTTAGCGTGGGCCGCAGACGGGACCCAGTACTTC.

The rearrangement uses TRBV7-1 and TRBJ2-7, with 9 bases matching TRBD2. TRBV7-1 is labeled an ORF, and its function is uncertain. There are 14 residues in the CDR3. V shed 5 bases and J 4 bases; nucleotides not matched to a gene: 6. CDR3 in amino acids: CASSPSAGGYEQYF. The DNA of the CDR3 is TGTGCCAGCAGCCCCTCCGCGGGAGGGTACGAGCAGTACTTC.

A word on this clone: This may be a read error: a much more frequent sequence differs by one nucleotide. The same CDR3 arises from other DNA sequences in this sample as well. The rearrangement joins TRBV27 to TRBJ1-1; no definite D call. CDR1 and CDR2 (germline): MNHEY, SMNVEV (reference sequence). Trimming shortened V by 0 bases and J by 0 bases, and 2 bases separated the two germline ends. This CDR3 contains 13 residues. CDR3 region: CASSLSVNTEAFF. CDR3 bases: TGTGCCAGCAGTTTATCCGTGAACACTGAAGCTTTCTTT.

This clone occurred many times. V usage is TRBV18 and J usage is TRBJ2-2, with D perhaps being TRBD1 or TRBD2 (6 bases each). V was cut by 2 bases and J by 5 bases, with 15 bases left in between. The CDR3 is 16 residues long. Germline CDR1 is KGHSH and CDR2 is LQKENI. The CDR3 nucleotides read TGTGCCAGCTCACCAAGTATGTGGAGGGGGACCGGGGAGCTGTTTTTT. It yields the protein CASSPSMWRGTGELFF.

This chain joins TRBV19 and TRBJ2-4; D not certain. Germline CDR1 is LNHDA and CDR2 is SQIVND (reference sequence). The CDR3 runs to 15 residues. V was cut by 1 base and J by 1 base, with 8 bases left in between. CDR3 coding DNA: TGTGCCAGTAGTATAGGAGGTAACGCCAAAAACATTCAGTACTTC. It encodes CASSIGGNAKNIQYF.

Only a few counts were recorded for this clone. The chain recombines TRBV2 with TRBJ2-1, with 10 bases aligning to TRBD2. The ends lost 7 bases at V and 13 bases at J; junction bases unmatched: 16. The germline V gene has CDR1 SNHLY and CDR2 FYNNEI. The CDR3 consists of 15 residues. CDR3 protein: CASTDPRPGLASQFF. The CDR3 coding sequence is TGTGCCAGCACCGATCCCCGACCGGGACTAGCGTCACAGTTCTTC.

The chain employs TRBV6-1 and TRBJ2-2; a weak D match, TRBD1 (6 bases). Trimming removed 6 bases at V and 7 bases at J, with 9 bases between. The CDR3 sequence is 12 residues long. Germline V gene data show CDR1 as MNHNS and CDR2 as SASEGT. The CDR3 reads CASRQGGGELFF. As DNA, the CDR3 is TGTGCCAGCAGGCAAGGGGGCGGGGAGCTGTTTTTT.

The V gene is TRBV7-6, the J gene TRBJ1-1; a possible D gene is TRBD1 (5 bases). The V gene lost 6 bases and the J gene lost 0 bases, with 20 bases spanning the gap. Per the germline V gene, CDR1 is SGHVS and CDR2 is FNYEAQ. CDR3 size: 17 residues. The CDR3 bases are TGTGCCAGCAGGCGACTCGGGGCCTTGGACCTGAACACTGAAGCTTTCTTT. Translated: CASRRLGALDLNTEAFF.

This clone was picked up a small number of times. The chain is built from TRBV28 and TRBJ2-1; unclear D gene. The CDR3 sequence is 12 residues long. Trimming took off 4 bases at V and 6 bases at J, with 7 bases between the two ends. Germline V gene lookup returns CDR1 MDHEN and CDR2 SYDVKM. The CDR3 DNA reads TGTGCCAGCAGTTCCGACCGCAATGAGCAGTTCTTC. Residues: CASSSDRNEQFF.

This sequence joins TRBV7-9 and TRBJ2-3, with D perhaps TRBD1 or TRBD2 (5 bases each). The V gene's germline CDR1 is SEHNR and CDR2 FQNEAQ (reference sequence). The V gene lost 1 base and the J gene lost 5 bases, with 13 bases spanning the gap. The CDR3 spans 15 residues. This CDR3 is CASSLGERGLDTQYF. In DNA form, the CDR3 reads TGTGCCAGCAGCTTAGGGGAGAGGGGCCTAGATACGCAGTATTTT.

The CDR3 here is CSGMRGTGGYTF. Here the CDR3 DNA reads TGCAGCGGGATGAGGGGGACAGGTGGCTACACCTTC. This chain connects TRBV29-1 to TRBJ1-2; 8 bases fit TRBD1. Germline V gene lookup returns CDR1 SQVTM and CDR2 ANQGSEA. Trimming took 7 bases from V and 7 from J; bases not matched to a gene: 8. CDR3 length: 12 amino acids.

This rearrangement joins TRBV18 to TRBJ1-2; D not resolved. Germline CDR1 KGHSH, CDR2 LQKENI. This CDR3 has 17 residues. Trimming removed 0 bases from V and 0 bases from J, with 14 bases in between. The chain's CDR3 is CASSPPFSHWANYGYTF. In DNA form, the CDR3 reads TGTGCCAGCTCACCACCGTTCAGCCACTGGGCTAACTATGGCTACACCTTC.

The rearrangement links TRBV5-1 to TRBJ1-4; 7 bases match TRBD1. CDR3 size: 15 residues. Germline values: CDR1 SGHRS, CDR2 YFSETQ. Losses at the gene ends were 0 bases for V and 4 bases for J; bases not matched to a gene: 3. The CDR3 sequence is CASSLDRGDNEKLFF. CDR3 nucleotides: TGCGCCAGCAGCTTGGACAGGGGCGATAATGAAAAACTGTTTTTT.

This clone occurred a few times. The V and J genes are TRBV28 and TRBJ1-6, with D tentatively TRBD1 (5 bases). Germline V lookup: CDR1 MDHEN, CDR2 SYDVKM. The CDR3 consists of 15 residues. The germline V and J ends were trimmed by 3 bases and 6 bases, with 12 bases remaining between them. CDR3 bases: TGTGCCAGCAGTTTGACATCTGGGGGTAATTCACCCCTCCACTTT. Translation: CASSLTSGGNSPLHF.

The chain is built from TRBV7-2 and TRBJ2-1; 7 bases map to TRBD2. The CDR3 sequence is 16 residues long. The germline CDR1 and CDR2 sequences are SGHTA and FQGNSA. After removal of 3 bases from V and 3 bases from J, the junction contained 8 bases not matched to a gene. The DNA of the CDR3 is TGTGCCAGCAGCTTTCCTAGCGGCGGGAACTACAATGAGCAGTTCTTC. Its protein is CASSFPSGGNYNEQFF.

The V and J genes are TRBV28 and TRBJ2-4; D may be TRBD1 or TRBD2 (5 bases each). The germline V gene has CDR1 MDHEN and CDR2 SYDVKM. The V gene lost 1 base and the J gene lost 9 bases, with 13 bases spanning the gap. The CDR3 length is 14 residues. The CDR3 bases are TGTGCCAGCAGTTTATTGGGGGACGTGGCCATTCAGTACTTC. This gives the protein CASSLLGDVAIQYF.

In this sample, this clone turned up a few times. The chain joins TRBV18 to TRBJ1-4, with TRBD1 matching over 7 bases. V shed 5 bases and J 3 bases; nucleotides not matched to a gene: 9. The CDR3 has 16 amino acids. Per the germline V gene, CDR1 is KGHSH and CDR2 is LQKENI. The CDR3 sequence: CASSSLRGTANEKLFF. Here the CDR3 DNA reads TGTGCCAGCTCATCGTTGAGGGGGACAGCTAATGAAAAACTGTTTTTT.

In this sample, this clone turned up once. In DNA form, the CDR3 reads TGTGCCAGCAGTTTCGAGACTAGCGGATACGAGCAGTACTTC. Translated: CASSFETSGYEQYF. The J gene is TRBJ2-7, the V gene TRBV28; 9 bases fit TRBD2. The V gene's germline CDR1 is MDHEN and CDR2 SYDVKM. This CDR3 has 14 residues. V shed 3 bases, J shed 4 bases, and the junction held 4 bases outside the gene matches.

CDR3 residues: CATSQDRALDNEQFF. CDR3 nucleotide sequence: TGTGCCACCAGCCAGGACCGGGCCCTTGACAATGAGCAGTTCTTC. The J gene is TRBJ2-1, the V gene TRBV15; D gene uncertain. Germline-derived CDR1 and CDR2 are LNHNV and YYDKDF (reference sequence). Trimming shortened V by 5 bases and J by 5 bases, and 16 bases separated the two germline ends. CDR3 length equals 15 residues.

This clone was seen more than once but under ten times. The chain recombines TRBV9 with TRBJ2-1, with 8 bases matching TRBD2. The CDR3 contains 15 residues. V lost 0 bases to trimming and J lost 10 bases; unmatched junction nucleotides: 9. The germline gives CDR1 SGDLS, CDR2 YYNGEE. This chain's CDR3 is CASSVVSGRGYEQFF. The DNA for the CDR3 is TGTGCCAGCAGCGTAGTCAGCGGGAGAGGCTACGAGCAGTTCTTC. The variable domain in full, completed from reference TRBV9 and TRBJ2-1, reads DSGVTQTPKHLITATGQRVTLRCSPRSGDLSVYWYQQSLDQGLQFLIQYYNGEERAKGNILERFSAQQFPDLHSELNLSSLELGDSALYFCASSVVSGRGYEQFFGPGTRLTVL.